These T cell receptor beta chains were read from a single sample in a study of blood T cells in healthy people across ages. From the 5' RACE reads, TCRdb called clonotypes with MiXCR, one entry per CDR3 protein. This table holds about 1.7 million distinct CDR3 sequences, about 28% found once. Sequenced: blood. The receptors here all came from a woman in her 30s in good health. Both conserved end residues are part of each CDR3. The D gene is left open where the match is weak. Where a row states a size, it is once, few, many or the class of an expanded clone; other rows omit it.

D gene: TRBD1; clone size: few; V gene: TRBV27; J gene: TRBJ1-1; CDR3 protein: CASRPGTGVRAFF; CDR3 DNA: TGTGCCAGCAGACCGGGGACAGGGGTACGCGCTTTCTTT
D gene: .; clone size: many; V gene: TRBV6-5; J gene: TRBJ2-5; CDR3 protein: CATRDYQETQYF; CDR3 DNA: TGTGCCACCCGGGATTACCAAGAGACCCAGTACTTC
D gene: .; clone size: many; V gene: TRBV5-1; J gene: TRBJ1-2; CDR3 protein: CASSSSSGGYGYTF; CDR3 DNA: TGCGCCAGCAGCTCTAGTTCCGGGGGTTATGGCTACACCTTC
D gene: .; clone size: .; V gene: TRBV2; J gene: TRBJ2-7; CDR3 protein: CASSVGALTEQYF; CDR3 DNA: TGTGCCAGCAGTGTTGGGGCCCTCACGGAGCAGTACTTC
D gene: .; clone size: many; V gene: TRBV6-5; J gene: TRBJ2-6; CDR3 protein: CASGARGKPGANVLTF; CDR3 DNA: TGTGCCAGCGGGGCGCGCGGGAAACCTGGGGCCAACGTCCTGACTTTC
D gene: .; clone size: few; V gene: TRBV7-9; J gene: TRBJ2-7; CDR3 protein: CASSSYRGGDRDTYEQYF; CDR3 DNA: TGTGCCAGCAGCTCCTACCGGGGGGGGGACAGGGACACCTACGAGCAGTACTTC
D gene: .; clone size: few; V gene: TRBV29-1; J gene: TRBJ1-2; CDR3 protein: CSVAPRLSFDGHTF; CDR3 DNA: TGCAGCGTTGCCCCCAGGCTATCCTTCGATGGCCACACCTTC
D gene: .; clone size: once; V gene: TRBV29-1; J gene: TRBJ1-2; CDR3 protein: CSVAQNHGYTF; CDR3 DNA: TGCAGCGTTGCACAGAACCATGGCTACACCTTC
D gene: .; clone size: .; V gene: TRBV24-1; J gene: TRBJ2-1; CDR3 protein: CASSPVAGSANEQFF; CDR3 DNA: TGTGCCAGCTCACCAGTCGCAGGGTCAGCCAATGAGCAGTTCTTC
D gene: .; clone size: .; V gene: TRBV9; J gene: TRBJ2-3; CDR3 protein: CASSPTFNTQYF; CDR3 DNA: TGTGCCAGCAGCCCCACGTTTAATACGCAGTATTTT
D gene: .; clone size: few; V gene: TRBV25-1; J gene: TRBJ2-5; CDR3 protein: CASSPGGTEQETPYF; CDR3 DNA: TGTGCCAGCAGCCCCGGGGGTACCGAACAAGAGACCCCGTACTTC
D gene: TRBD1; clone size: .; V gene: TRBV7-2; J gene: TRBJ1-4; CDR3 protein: CASSRTPGQGSTNEKLFF; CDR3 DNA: TGTGCCAGCAGCCGTACACCGGGACAGGGTTCAACTAATGAAAAACTGTTTTTT
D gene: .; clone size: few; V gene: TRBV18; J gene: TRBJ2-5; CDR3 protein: CASPPPAGGDEQYF; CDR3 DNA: TGTGCCAGCCCACCACCTGCGGGTGGGGATGAGCAGTACTTC
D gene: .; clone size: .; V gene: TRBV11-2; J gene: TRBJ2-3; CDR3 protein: CTSSLLVLGTDTQYF; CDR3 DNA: TGTACCAGCAGCCTTCTCGTACTCGGCACAGATACGCAGTATTTT
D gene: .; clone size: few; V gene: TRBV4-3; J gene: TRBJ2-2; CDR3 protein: CASSHAGANTGELFF; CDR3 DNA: TGCGCCAGCAGCCACGCAGGGGCGAACACCGGGGAGCTGTTTTTT
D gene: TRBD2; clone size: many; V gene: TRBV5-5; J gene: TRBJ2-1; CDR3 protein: CASSLRSSGLSYNEQFF; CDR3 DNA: TGTGCCAGCAGCTTGCGCTCTAGCGGATTATCTTACAATGAGCAGTTCTTC
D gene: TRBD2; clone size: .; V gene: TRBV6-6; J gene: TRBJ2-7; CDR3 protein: CASSGSSGGQLEQYF; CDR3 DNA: TGTGCCAGCAGTGGATCTAGCGGGGGGCAACTCGAGCAGTACTTC
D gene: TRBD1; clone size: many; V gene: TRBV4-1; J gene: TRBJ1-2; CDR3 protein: CASSQVGTGGRGRNGYTF; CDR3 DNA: TGCGCCAGCAGCCAAGTCGGGACAGGGGGCCGGGGCCGGAATGGCTACACCTTC
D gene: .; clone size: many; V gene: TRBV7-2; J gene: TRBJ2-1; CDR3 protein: CASSFGGYEQFF; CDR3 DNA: TGTGCCAGCAGCTTCGGGGGCTATGAGCAGTTCTTC
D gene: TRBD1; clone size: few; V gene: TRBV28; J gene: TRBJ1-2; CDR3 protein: CASSPGLGRGNYGYTF; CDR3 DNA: TGTGCCAGCAGTCCCGGTTTAGGCAGGGGGAATTATGGCTACACCTTC
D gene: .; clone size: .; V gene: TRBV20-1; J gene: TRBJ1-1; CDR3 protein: CSANPPLNTEAFF; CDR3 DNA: TGCAGTGCAAACCCCCCCCTGAACACTGAAGCTTTCTTT
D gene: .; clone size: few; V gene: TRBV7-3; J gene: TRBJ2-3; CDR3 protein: CASSLTSQADTQYF; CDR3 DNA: TGTGCCAGCAGCTTAACATCGCAGGCAGATACGCAGTATTTT
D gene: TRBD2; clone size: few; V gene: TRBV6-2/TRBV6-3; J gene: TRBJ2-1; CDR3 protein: CATTRLAGGKFF; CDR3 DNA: TGTGCCACCACTAGACTAGCGGGGGGGAAGTTCTTC
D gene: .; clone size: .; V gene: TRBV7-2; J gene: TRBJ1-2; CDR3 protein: CASSLYMDSHGYTF; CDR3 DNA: TGTGCCAGCAGCTTATATATGGATTCCCATGGCTACACCTTC
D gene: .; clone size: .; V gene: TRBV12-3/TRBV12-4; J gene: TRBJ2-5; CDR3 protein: CASSLTGGEKETQYF; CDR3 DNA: TGTGCCAGCAGTTTAACAGGGGGGGAAAAAGAGACCCAGTACTTC
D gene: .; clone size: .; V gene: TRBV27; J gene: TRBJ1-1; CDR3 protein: CASSLVIGTEAFF; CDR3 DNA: TGTGCCAGCAGTTTGGTGATAGGGACTGAAGCTTTCTTT
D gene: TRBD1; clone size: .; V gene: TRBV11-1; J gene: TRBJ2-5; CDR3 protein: CASSLEGTGQETQYF; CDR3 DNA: TGTGCCAGCAGCTTAGAAGGGACAGGGCAAGAGACCCAGTACTTC
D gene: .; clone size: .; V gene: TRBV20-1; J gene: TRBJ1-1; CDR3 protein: CSATAPLRNTEAFF; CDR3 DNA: TGCAGTGCTACCGCACCCCTAAGGAACACTGAAGCTTTCTTT
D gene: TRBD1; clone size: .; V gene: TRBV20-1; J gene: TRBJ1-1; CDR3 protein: CSATGQGKSTAKWNTEAFF; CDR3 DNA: TGCAGTGCTACAGGACAGGGTAAGAGCACGGCCAAGTGGAACACTGAAGCTTTCTTT